This T cell receptor (beta chain) was observed in a study of blood T cell repertoires in COVID-19. Clones were read by immunoSEQ multiplex PCR, and TCRdb kept only the in-frame ones, dropping some. The sample carries around 440,000 clones, more than 70% recorded once. Germline V gives CDR1 SNHLY, CDR2 FYNNEI. The CDR3 length is 16 residues. V lost 9 bases and J lost 5; bases outside the gene matches: 9. This TCR was recovered from a woman in her fifties or sixties with COVID-19, enrolled during active disease. Sequenced sample: peripheral blood. V is TRBV2 and J is TRBJ2-3; 15 nucleotides align to TRBD2. The CDR3 protein is CASPRGTSGGIDTQYF. The CDR3 DNA is TGTGCCAGTCCAAGGGGGACTAGCGGGGGGATAGATACGCAGTATTTT.